This T cell receptor (beta chain) was sequenced during a study of blood T cell repertoires in COVID-19. Overall study: There were acute and convalescent COVID-19 samples, and they came from the United States, Italy and Spain. From T cells, B-cell-depleted T cells, or PBMCs came the material, which was cDNA or gDNA.

The V segment lost 3 bases and the J segment 2 bases; nucleotides outside the gene matches: 9. This CDR3 is 16 amino acids long. The germline V gene has CDR1 SGHRS and CDR2 YFSETQ. Original analysis: Nucleated cell counts were estimated from reference gene primer amplification. TCRdb keeps only in-frame clones here, not all; method: immunoSEQ multiplex PCR. D and trimming were read from the DNA, whereas the V and J calls and clone size are those reported in that table. The top ten clones hold under 5.5% of a sample with approximately 100,000 clones, 75% to 85% of them seen once. Sample: peripheral blood. The TCR sequence derives from a man in his 60s with acute or convalescent COVID-19. V gene TRBV5-1 combines with J gene TRBJ2-7; 9 bases align to TRBD2. The chain's CDR3 is CASSYNSGSPPYEQYF. The DNA for the CDR3 is TGCGCCAGCAGCTATAATAGCGGGAGCCCTCCCTACGAGCAGTACTTC. The variable domain in full, completed from reference TRBV5-1 and TRBJ2-7, reads KAGVTQTPRYLIKTRGQQVTLSCSPISGHRSVSWYQQTPGQGLQFLFEYFSETQRNKGNFPGRFSGRQFSNSRSEMNVSTLELGDSALYLCASSYNSGSPPYEQYFGPGTRLTVT.